This T cell receptor beta chain was obtained from a study of Graves' ophthalmopathy and Graves' hyperthyroidism. General study points: A 13-signature model separated ophthalmopathy from stable hyperthyroidism, 85% to 90% sensitivity, about 81% specificity.

Diagnosis was based on clinical symptoms, serum thyroxine, TRAb, thyroid ultrasound and orbital computed tomography. Fresh peripheral blood, roughly 9.8 ml, was the PBMC source. As the template, RNA transcripts were used to amplify TCR beta CDR3 regions. After a first-round RT-PCR with HTBI primers, a second-round multiplex PCR was run. TCRdb recomputed calls from the multiplex PCR reads with MiXCR, one row per CDR3 protein. Altogether about 740,000 distinct CDR3 sequences are present, around 40% being singletons, with the ten largest covering approximately 43%. A word on this clonotype: The antigen remains undetermined. A read error may account for a junction end that differs from germline.

The CDR3 sequence is 14 residues long. Germline V gene data show CDR1 as ENHRY and CDR2 as SYGVKD. Source material: peripheral blood. V and J are TRBV10-3 and TRBJ1-2, with 8 bases that match TRBD1. The source of this sequence is an adult man with Graves' ophthalmopathy. This chain's CDR3 is CASSEETGVYGYTF. The CDR3 DNA reads TGTGCCAGCAGTGAAGAGACAGGGGTGTATGGCTACACCTTC.